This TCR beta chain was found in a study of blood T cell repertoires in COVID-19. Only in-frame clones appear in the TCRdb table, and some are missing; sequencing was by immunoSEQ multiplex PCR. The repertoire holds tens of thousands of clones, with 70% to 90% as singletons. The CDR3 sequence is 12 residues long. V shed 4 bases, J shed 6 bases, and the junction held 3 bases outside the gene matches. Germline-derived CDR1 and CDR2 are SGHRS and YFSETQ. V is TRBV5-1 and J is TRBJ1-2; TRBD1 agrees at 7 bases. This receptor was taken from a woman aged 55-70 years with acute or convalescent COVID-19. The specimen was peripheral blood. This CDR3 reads CASSLQGNGYTF. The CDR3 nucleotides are TGCGCCAGCAGCCTACAGGGGAATGGCTACACCTTC.